This is a list of T cell receptor beta chains from one sample in a study of technical replicates of blood from several donors. Generated by immunoSEQ multiplex PCR, the TCRdb table keeps only in-frame clones and is missing some. The profile shows around 95,000 clones, about 94% of them singletons. Sequenced: T cells isolated from PBMCs. These receptors were obtained from a human donor in good health. The CDR3 runs from the conserved cysteine through the conserved F or W. A D gene is named only where the DNA matches it firmly. Size is stated for part of the rows, as once, few or many counts, or as a class when the clone is expanded.

D,V,size,J,DNA,CDR3
TRBD2,TRBV6-1,NA,TRBJ2-5,TGTGCCAGCAGTGAAGCTGGACGGGGGGGCCTTCGGGAGACCCAGTACTTC,CASSEAGRGGLRETQYF
TRBD1,TRBV7-9,NA,TRBJ2-5,TGTGCCAGCAGCTTAAAGGGACAGGGGAAAGAGACCCAGTACTTC,CASSLKGQGKETQYF
TRBD1,TRBV15,NA,TRBJ2-3,TGTGCCACCAGCAGCCGGACAGGGGGCACAGATACGCAGTATTTT,CATSSRTGGTDTQYF
TRBD1,TRBV18,NA,TRBJ2-6,TGTGCCAGCTCACCACCCAGGGACAGGGGGGCCCTGTTCTCTGGGGCCAACGTCCTGACTTTC,CASSPPRDRGALFSGANVLTF
NA,TRBV4-1,few,TRBJ2-7,TGCGCCAGCAGCCAAGAAGGGGGTAGTTCCTACGAGCAGTACTTC,CASSQEGGSSYEQYF
NA,TRBV6-5,NA,TRBJ2-1,TGTGCCAGCAGTTACTCGTCCAGGCCCCACAATGAGCAGTTCTTC,CASSYSSRPHNEQFF
TRBD2,TRBV6-5,NA,TRBJ2-1,TGTGCCAGCAGAAGGGTTAGCGGGGTCTACAATGAGCAGTTCTTC,CASRRVSGVYNEQFF
NA,TRBV15,NA,TRBJ2-1,TGTGCCACCAGATCAGGGTCCAATGAGCAGTTCTTC,CATRSGSNEQFF
TRBD1,TRBV28,NA,TRBJ2-7,TGTGCCAGCAGGCCGGGGACAGCGAACTACGAGCAGTACTTC,CASRPGTANYEQYF
NA,TRBV7-9,NA,TRBJ1-4,TGTGCCAGCAGCCACCAGGCCACAACTAATGAAAAACTGTTTTTT,CASSHQATTNEKLFF
TRBD2,TRBV5-1,NA,TRBJ2-1,TGCGCCAGCAGCTTGAGGGGGACTAGCGGGGAATCCTACAATGAGCAGTTCTTC,CASSLRGTSGESYNEQFF
NA,TRBV5-1,once,TRBJ2-7,TGCGCCAGCAGCGCCTTAGGGAGCTCCTACGAGCAGTACTTC,CASSALGSSYEQYF
NA,TRBV7-9,NA,TRBJ2-1,TGTGCCAGCAGCGGCCGCGGGGTCAATGAGCAGTTCTTC,CASSGRGVNEQFF
NA,TRBV21-1,NA,TRBJ2-4,TGTGCCAGCAGCAAACTATACCGGGACATACGTCGCAGGGCCAAAAACATTCAGTACTTC,CASSKLYRDIRRRAKNIQYF
TRBD1,TRBV7-6,NA,TRBJ1-2,TGTGCCAGCAGCCCACATATCCCGGGACAGGGGATGAAGGGCTACACCTTC,CASSPHIPGQGMKGYTF
NA,TRBV9,NA,TRBJ2-1,TGTGCCAGCAGCGTAGAACGGGGTGAGCAGTTCTTC,CASSVERGEQFF